This T cell receptor beta chain is drawn from a study of cytomegalovirus exposure and HLA in healthy donors. This PCR relied on a set of 60 Vbeta primers and 13 Jbeta primers. Libraries were prepared by immunoSEQ multiplex PCR; TCRdb keeps only in-frame clonotypes and omits some of them. The table has roughly 180,000 clones, roughly 84% seen once; the top ten hold approximately 0.26%. Between the trimmed V and J ends, which lost 0 bases and 1 base, there was a span of 9 bases. Per the germline V gene, CDR1 is SGHDT and CDR2 is YYEEEE. The CDR3 covers 15 residues. The receptor was derived from a boy younger than 18 in good health and CMV-seronegative. The chain links TRBV5-6 to TRBJ2-3; no clear D gene. The sample comprised PBMCs. The CDR3 reads CASSLAVSRTDTQYF. For the CDR3, the DNA is TGTGCCAGCAGCTTGGCGGTTAGCCGCACAGATACGCAGTATTTT.